Included here is one TCR beta chain sequence, with context. The data were obtained in a study of blood T cell repertoires in COVID-19. About the study: Donors in the United States, Italy and Spain gave samples during acute or convalescent COVID-19. PBMCs, B-cell-depleted T cells, or T cells were the source of the cDNA or gDNA that made up the material.

In the original workflow: Amplification of reference gene primers provided the estimated nucleated cell counts. The assay was immunoSEQ multiplex PCR, and TCRdb's table has in-frame clones only and misses some. That table is the source of V, J and clone size, and D and trimming were worked out from the DNA. There are roughly 87,000 clones in the sample; roughly nine tenths occur only once, and roughly 5.4% lies in the top ten. Germline V lookup: CDR1 MDHEN, CDR2 SYDVKM. CDR3 length: 13 amino acids. V shed 10 bases and J 1 base; nucleotides not matched to a gene: 5. Material: peripheral blood. This sequence originates from a woman of 80 years or more with active COVID-19. V and J are TRBV28 and TRBJ2-7; 9 nucleotides agree with TRBD1. As DNA, the CDR3 is TGTGCCACCGGACAGGGGATTTCCTACGAGCAGTACTTC. Translated: CATGQGISYEQYF.